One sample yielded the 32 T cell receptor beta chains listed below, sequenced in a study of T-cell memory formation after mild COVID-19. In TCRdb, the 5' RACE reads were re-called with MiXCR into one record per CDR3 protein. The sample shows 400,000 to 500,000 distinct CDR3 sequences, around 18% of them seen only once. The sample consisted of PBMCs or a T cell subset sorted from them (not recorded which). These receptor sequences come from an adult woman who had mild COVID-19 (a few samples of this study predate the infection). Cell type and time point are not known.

In DNA form, the CDR3 reads TGCGCCAGCAGCTACGGACAGGCTCGGAATGAAGCTTTCTTT. Its protein is CASSYGQARNEAFF. The rearrangement joins TRBV5-1 to TRBJ1-1; the match to TRBD1 covers 7 bases. Per germline, CDR1 SGHRS and CDR2 YFSETQ. The CDR3 is made up of 14 amino acids. J lost 7 bases, V lost 3 bases, and 9 bases had no gene match.

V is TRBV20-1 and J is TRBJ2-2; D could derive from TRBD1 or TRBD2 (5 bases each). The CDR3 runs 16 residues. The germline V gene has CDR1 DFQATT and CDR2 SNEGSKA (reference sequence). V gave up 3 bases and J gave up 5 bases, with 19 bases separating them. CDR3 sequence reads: CSASMGERYMTGELFF. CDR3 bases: TGCAGTGCTAGTATGGGGGAGAGGTATATGACCGGGGAGCTGTTTTTT.

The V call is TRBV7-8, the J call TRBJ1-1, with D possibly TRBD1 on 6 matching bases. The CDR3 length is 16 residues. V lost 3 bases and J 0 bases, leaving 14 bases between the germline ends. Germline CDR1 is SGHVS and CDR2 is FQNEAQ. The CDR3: CASSFGQGLMNTEAFF. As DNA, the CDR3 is TGTGCCAGCAGCTTCGGGCAGGGGCTAATGAACACTGAAGCTTTCTTT.

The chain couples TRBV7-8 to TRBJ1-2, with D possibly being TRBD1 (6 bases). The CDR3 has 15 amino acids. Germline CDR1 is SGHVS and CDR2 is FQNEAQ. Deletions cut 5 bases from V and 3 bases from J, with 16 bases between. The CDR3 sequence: CASSDMTGGDYGYTF. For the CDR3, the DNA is TGTGCCAGCAGCGATATGACAGGAGGAGACTATGGCTACACCTTC.

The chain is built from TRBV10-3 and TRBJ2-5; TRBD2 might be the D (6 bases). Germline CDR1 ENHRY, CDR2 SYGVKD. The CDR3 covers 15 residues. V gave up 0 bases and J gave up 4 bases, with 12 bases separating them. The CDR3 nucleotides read TGTGCCATCAGTGAGTCTACTAGCCCCAGAGAGACCCAGTACTTC. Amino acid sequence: CAISESTSPRETQYF.

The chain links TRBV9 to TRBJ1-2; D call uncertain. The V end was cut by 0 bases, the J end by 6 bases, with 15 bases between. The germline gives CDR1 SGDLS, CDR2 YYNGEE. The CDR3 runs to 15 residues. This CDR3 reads CASSVADGRPDGYTF. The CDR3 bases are TGTGCCAGCAGCGTAGCGGACGGACGACCGGATGGCTACACCTTC.

The CDR3 coding sequence is TGTGCCAGCAGCTTAGTGGAAGGGGAGGGTGATGGCTACACCTTC. Protein product: CASSLVEGEGDGYTF. The chain combines TRBV7-2 with TRBJ1-2; TRBD1 might be the D (5 bases). The CDR3 is 15 amino acids. Germline V CDR1 and CDR2: SGHTA, FQGNSA. Between the trimmed V and J ends, which lost 1 base and 6 bases, there was a span of 15 bases.

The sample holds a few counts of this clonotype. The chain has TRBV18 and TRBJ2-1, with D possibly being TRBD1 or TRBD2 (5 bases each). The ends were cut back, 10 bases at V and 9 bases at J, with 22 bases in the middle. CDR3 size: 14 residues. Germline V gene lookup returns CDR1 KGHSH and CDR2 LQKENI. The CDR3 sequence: CATTTGYRGSEQFF. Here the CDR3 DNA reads TGTGCCACCACAACGGGGTATCGGGGCAGTGAGCAGTTCTTC.

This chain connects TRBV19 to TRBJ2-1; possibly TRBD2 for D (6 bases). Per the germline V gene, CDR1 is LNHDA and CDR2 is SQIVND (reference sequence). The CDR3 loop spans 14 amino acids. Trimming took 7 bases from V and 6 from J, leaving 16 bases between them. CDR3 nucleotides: TGTGCCAGTATGGGGGGACCCCTAACCAATGAGCAGTTCTTC. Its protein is CASMGGPLTNEQFF.

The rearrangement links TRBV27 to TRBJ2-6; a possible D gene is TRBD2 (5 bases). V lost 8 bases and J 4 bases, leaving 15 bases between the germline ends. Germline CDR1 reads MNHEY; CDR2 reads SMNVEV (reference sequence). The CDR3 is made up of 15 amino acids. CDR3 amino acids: CASSLEVSGANVLTF. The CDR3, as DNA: TGTGCCAGCTCCCTGGAGGTATCCGGGGCCAACGTCCTGACTTTC.

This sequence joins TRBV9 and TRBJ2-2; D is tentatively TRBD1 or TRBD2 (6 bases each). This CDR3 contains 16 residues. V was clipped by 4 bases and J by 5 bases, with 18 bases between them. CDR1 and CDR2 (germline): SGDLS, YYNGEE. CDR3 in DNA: TGTGCCAGCAGCCTCACGTCCGGGGGCTGGACCGGGGAGCTGTTTTTT. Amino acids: CASSLTSGGWTGELFF.

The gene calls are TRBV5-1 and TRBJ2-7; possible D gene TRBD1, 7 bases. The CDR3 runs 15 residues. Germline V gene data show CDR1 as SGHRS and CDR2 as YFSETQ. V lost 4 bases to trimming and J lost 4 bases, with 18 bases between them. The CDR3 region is CASSMRQGGPYEQYF. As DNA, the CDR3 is TGCGCCAGCAGCATGCGACAGGGAGGTCCGTACGAGCAGTACTTC. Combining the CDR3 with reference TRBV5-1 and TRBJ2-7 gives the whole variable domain KAGVTQTPRYLIKTRGQQVTLSCSPISGHRSVSWYQQTPGQGLQFLFEYFSETQRNKGNFPGRFSGRQFSNSRSEMNVSTLELGDSALYLCASSMRQGGPYEQYFGPGTRLTVT.

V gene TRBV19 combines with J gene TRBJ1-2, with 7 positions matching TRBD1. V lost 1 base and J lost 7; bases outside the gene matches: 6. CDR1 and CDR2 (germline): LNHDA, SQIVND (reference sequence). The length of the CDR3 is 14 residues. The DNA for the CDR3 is TGTGCCAGTAGTATAGTTATAACAGGGGCTGGCTACACCTTC. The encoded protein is CASSIVITGAGYTF.

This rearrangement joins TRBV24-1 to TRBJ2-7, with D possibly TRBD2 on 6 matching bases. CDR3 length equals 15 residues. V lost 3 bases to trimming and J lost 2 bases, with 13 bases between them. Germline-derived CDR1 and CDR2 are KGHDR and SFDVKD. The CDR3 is CATSDRDSPPYEQYF. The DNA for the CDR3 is TGTGCCACCAGTGATCGGGACTCCCCACCCTACGAGCAGTACTTC.

CDR3 in DNA: TGTGCCAGCTCAAGAGACAGGGGAATGGAACAGCCCCAGCATTTT. Translated: CASSRDRGMEQPQHF. The rearrangement links TRBV18 to TRBJ1-5, with TRBD1 matching 8 bases. CDR1 is KGHSH and CDR2 is LQKENI in the germline V gene. V trimming: 5 bases; J trimming: 7 bases; junction bases outside the gene matches: 10. There are 15 residues in the CDR3.

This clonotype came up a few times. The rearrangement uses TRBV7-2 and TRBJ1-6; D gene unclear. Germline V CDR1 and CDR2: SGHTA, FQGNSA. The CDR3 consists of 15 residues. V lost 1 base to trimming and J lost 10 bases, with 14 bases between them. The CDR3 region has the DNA TGTGCCAGCAGCTTAGAGTTCGGCCCGAGCTCACCCCTCCACTTT. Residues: CASSLEFGPSSPLHF.

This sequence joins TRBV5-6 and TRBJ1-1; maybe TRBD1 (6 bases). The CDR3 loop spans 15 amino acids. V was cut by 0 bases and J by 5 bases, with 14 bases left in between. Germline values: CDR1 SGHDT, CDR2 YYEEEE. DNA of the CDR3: TGTGCCAGCAGCTTGGGGGACATTTTTCGAACTGAAGCTTTCTTT. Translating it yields CASSLGDIFRTEAFF.

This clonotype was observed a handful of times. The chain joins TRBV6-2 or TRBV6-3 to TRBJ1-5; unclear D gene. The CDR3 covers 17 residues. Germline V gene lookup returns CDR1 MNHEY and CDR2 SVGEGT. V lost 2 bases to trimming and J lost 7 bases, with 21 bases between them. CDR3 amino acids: CASSYGRIGSRWQPQHF. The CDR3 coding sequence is TGTGCCAGCAGTTACGGGCGGATCGGTTCTCGATGGCAGCCCCAGCATTTT.

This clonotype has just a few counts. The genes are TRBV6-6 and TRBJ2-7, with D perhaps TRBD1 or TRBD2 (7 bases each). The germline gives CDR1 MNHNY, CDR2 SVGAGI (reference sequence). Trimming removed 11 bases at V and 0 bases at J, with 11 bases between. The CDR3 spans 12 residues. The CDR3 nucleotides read TGTGCCGCAGGGGGGGTCTCCTACGAGCAGTACTTC. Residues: CAAGGVSYEQYF.

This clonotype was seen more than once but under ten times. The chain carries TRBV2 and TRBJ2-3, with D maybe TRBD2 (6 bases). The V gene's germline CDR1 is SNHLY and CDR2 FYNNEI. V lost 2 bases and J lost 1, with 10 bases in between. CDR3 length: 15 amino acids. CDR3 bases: TGTGCCAGCAGTGAAATGGGGGGTCGCACAGATACGCAGTATTTT. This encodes CASSEMGGRTDTQYF.

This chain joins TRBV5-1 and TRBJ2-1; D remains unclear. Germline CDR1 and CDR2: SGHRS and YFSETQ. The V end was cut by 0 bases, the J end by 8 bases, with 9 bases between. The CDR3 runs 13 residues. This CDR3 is CASSLDQRDEQFF. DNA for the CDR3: TGCGCCAGCAGCTTGGACCAAAGGGATGAGCAGTTCTTC.

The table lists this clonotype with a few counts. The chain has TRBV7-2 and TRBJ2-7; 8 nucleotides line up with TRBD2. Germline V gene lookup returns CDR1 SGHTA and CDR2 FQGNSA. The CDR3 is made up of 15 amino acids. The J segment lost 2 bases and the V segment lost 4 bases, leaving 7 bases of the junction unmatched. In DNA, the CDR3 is TGTGCCAGCAGCTCCTCGGGGCGGGAGGCCTACGAGCAGTACTTC. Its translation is CASSSSGREAYEQYF.

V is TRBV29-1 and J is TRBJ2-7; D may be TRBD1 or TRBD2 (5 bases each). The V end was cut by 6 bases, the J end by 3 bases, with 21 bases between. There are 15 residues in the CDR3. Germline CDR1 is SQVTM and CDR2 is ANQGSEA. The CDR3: CSVEITAGRDYEQYF. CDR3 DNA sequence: TGCAGCGTCGAAATTACGGCGGGCAGGGACTACGAGCAGTACTTC.

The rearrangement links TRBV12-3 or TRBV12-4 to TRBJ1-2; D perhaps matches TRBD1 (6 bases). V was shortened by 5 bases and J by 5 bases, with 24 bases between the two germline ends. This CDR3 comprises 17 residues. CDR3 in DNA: TGTGCCAGCAGTCCGCCCTGGGGAGGGGGTTTCGGGTATGGCTACACCTTC. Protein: CASSPPWGGGFGYGYTF.

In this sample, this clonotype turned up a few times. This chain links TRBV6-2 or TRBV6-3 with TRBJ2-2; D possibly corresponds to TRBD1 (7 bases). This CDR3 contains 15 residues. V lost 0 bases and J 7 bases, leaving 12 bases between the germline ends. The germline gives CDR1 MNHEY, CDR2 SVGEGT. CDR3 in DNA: TGTGCCAGCAGTTACTCGGAGGGGGCGAACGGGGAGCTGTTTTTT. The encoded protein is CASSYSEGANGELFF.

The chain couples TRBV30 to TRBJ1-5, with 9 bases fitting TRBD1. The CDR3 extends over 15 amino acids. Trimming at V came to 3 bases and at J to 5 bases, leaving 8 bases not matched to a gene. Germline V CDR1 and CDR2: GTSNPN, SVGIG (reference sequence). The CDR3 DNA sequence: TGTGCCTGGAGGTACCGGGACAGGGTAGATCAGCCCCAGCATTTT. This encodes CAWRYRDRVDQPQHF.

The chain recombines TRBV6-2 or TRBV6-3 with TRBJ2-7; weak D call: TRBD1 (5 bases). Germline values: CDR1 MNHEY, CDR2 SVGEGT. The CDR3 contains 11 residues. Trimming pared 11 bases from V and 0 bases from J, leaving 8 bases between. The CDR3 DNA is TGTGCCCTAGGGGACTCCTACGAGCAGTACTTC. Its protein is CALGDSYEQYF.

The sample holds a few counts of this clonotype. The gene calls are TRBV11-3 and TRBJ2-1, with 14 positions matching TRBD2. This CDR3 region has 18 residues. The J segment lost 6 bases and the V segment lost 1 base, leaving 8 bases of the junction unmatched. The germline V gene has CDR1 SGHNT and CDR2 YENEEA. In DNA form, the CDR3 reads TGTGCCAGCAGCTTAGTTACGGGACTAGCGGGAGTGGGCAATGAGCAGTTCTTC. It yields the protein CASSLVTGLAGVGNEQFF.

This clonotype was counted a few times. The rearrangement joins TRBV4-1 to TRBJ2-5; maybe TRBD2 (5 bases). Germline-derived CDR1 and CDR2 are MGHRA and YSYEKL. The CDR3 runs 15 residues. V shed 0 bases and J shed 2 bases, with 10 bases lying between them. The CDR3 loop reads CASSQDGLAQETQYF. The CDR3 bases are TGCGCCAGCAGCCAAGATGGGTTAGCGCAAGAGACCCAGTACTTC.

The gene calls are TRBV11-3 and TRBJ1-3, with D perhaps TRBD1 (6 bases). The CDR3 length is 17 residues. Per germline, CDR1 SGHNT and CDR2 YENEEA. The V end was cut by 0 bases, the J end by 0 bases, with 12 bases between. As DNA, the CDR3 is TGTGCCAGCAGCTTAGATTCGGGGGGCTTCTCTGGAAACACCATATATTTT. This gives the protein CASSLDSGGFSGNTIYF.

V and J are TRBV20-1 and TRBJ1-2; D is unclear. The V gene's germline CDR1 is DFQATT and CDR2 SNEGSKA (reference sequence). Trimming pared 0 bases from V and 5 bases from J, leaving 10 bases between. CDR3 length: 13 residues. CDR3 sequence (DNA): TGCAGTGCTAGAGACGGGCAGGATTATGGCTACACCTTC. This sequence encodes CSARDGQDYGYTF.

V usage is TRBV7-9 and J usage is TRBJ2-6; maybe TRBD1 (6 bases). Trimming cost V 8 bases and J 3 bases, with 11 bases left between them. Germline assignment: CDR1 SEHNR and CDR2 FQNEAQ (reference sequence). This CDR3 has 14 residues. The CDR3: CASGKGVGANVLTF. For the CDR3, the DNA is TGTGCCAGCGGGAAGGGGGTTGGGGCCAACGTCCTGACTTTC.